The 3 T cell receptor beta chains below come from one sample, sequenced in a study of early T cells in non-severe SARS-CoV-2 infection. In TCRdb, the 5' RACE reads were re-called with MiXCR into one record per CDR3 protein. The sample includes 30,000 or so distinct CDR3 sequences, 5% to 6.5% of them seen just once. The sample comprised whole blood. The source of these receptors is an adult who was a healthcare worker with PCR-confirmed SARS-CoV-2 infection or an uninfected control (not recorded which).

This clonotype was seen at least ten times. The chain employs TRBV7-9 and TRBJ1-2; the match to TRBD1 covers 9 bases. Germline V gene sequence: CDR1 SEHNR, CDR2 FQNEAQ (reference sequence). This CDR3 has 16 amino acids. The trim removed 2 bases at V and 6 bases at J, leaving 10 bases unmatched. The CDR3 DNA reads as TGTGCCAGCAGCTTAAGGGACAGGGAGGATATCGATGGCTACACCTTC. As protein: CASSLRDREDIDGYTF.

The table lists this clonotype with a few counts. This chain joins TRBV15 and TRBJ1-1; D possibly corresponds to TRBD1 (6 bases). Trimming took 0 bases from V and 4 from J, leaving 12 bases between them. CDR1 is LNHNV and CDR2 is YYDKDF in the germline V gene (reference sequence). The CDR3 has 15 residues. The CDR3 bases are TGTGCCACCAGCAGAGATTTGGGGGGCATCACTGAAGCTTTCTTT. Its translation is CATSRDLGGITEAFF.

This clonotype was counted at least ten times. The chain combines TRBV20-1 with TRBJ2-3; TRBD2 matches 7 bases. The CDR3 runs 16 residues. The germline CDR1 and CDR2 sequences are DFQATT and SNEGSKA (reference sequence). The V segment lost 3 bases and the J segment 1 base; nucleotides outside the gene matches: 10. CDR3 residues: CSASAQWAGGTDTQYF. DNA for the CDR3: TGCAGTGCTAGTGCCCAGTGGGCGGGAGGCACAGATACGCAGTATTTT.